Below, 25 T cell receptor beta chains from the same sample are listed, as sequenced in a study of control samples from healthy donors and cancer patients (dated by TCRdb to about 2020). Receptor libraries were prepared by the immunoSEQ multiplex PCR assay. Held by TCRdb, this immuneACCESS table contains in-frame sequences only and omits some clones. Under half of the omission traces to an unresolved V gene where checked; the cause of the rest is unknown. The sample data list about 160,000 clones, and about 94% of these were observed just once. Clones ranked in the top ten supply 8.5% of the sample. The specimen sequenced was blood. Receptors were obtained from a woman between 35 and 50 years old in good health.

This chain links TRBV7-8 with TRBJ2-2; 7 nucleotides line up with TRBD2. Germline lookup yields CDR1 SGHVS and CDR2 FQNEAQ. The CDR3 has 16 residues. The junction had 2 bases not matched to a gene; V was cut back by 1 base and J by 0 bases. The CDR3 protein is CASSLDGGTNTGELFF. DNA of the CDR3: TGTGCCAGCAGCTTAGACGGGGGGACGAACACCGGGGAGCTGTTTTTT.

The chain joins TRBV16 to TRBJ1-5, with 8 positions matching TRBD1. Germline V gene data show CDR1 as KGHSY and CDR2 as FQNENV. CDR3 size: 16 residues. V was clipped by 0 bases and J by 5 bases; unmatched bases: 6. The DNA of the CDR3 is TGTGCCAGCAGCCAATCTAGGACAGGGATCCATCAGCCCCAGCATTTT. Its translation is CASSQSRTGIHQPQHF.

This clone was observed once. The V gene is TRBV28, the J gene TRBJ2-1, with 11 nucleotides matching TRBD2. Trimming cost V 6 bases and J 10 bases; bases outside gene matches: 8. The germline CDR1 and CDR2 sequences are MDHEN and SYDVKM. CDR3 length: 14 amino acids. In nucleotides, the CDR3 is TGTGCCAGCAGGGTAGCGGGGGGGCCAGAAGAGCAGTTCTTC. Translated, it gives CASRVAGGPEEQFF.

The chain combines TRBV12-3 or TRBV12-4 with TRBJ1-2; D gene unclear. CDR3 length: 12 amino acids. Trimming stripped 1 base from V and 8 bases from J, with 8 bases between. CDR3 loop: CASSLGGSGYTF. CDR3 nucleotide sequence: TGTGCCAGCAGTTTAGGAGGAAGCGGCTACACCTTC.

The chain employs TRBV12-3 or TRBV12-4 and TRBJ1-1; D call uncertain. Deletions cut 3 bases from V and 3 bases from J, with 8 bases between. This CDR3 is built from 13 residues. DNA for the CDR3: TGTGCCAGCAGTTTTGGGCCATACACTGAAGCTTTCTTT. Translation: CASSFGPYTEAFF.

This chain links TRBV4-2 with TRBJ1-4; D not resolved. V lost 3 bases and J lost 2, with 16 bases in between. The CDR3 is 17 residues long. Germline assignment: CDR1 LGHNA and CDR2 YNFKEQ. The chain's CDR3 is CASSHPSAGPTNEKLFF. The CDR3 bases are TGTGCCAGCAGCCACCCATCCGCTGGGCCGACTAATGAAAAACTGTTTTTT.

The chain recombines TRBV14 with TRBJ1-1; D unresolved. CDR3 length: 12 residues. V lost 9 bases and J lost 3, with 11 bases in between. Germline CDR1 reads SGHDN; CDR2 reads FVKESK. Here the CDR3 reads CASARTYTEAFF. The CDR3 nucleotides read TGTGCCAGTGCGAGAACTTACACTGAAGCTTTCTTT.

The count of this clone is one. This sequence joins TRBV6-5 and TRBJ1-3, with no clear D. Trimming removed 10 bases at V and 4 bases at J, with 8 bases between. The CDR3 runs 11 residues. Per germline, CDR1 MNHEY and CDR2 SVGAGI. The chain's CDR3 is CATAGGNTIYF. The CDR3 nucleotides read TGTGCCACCGCGGGGGGAAACACCATATATTTT.

V and J are TRBV19 and TRBJ2-2; D is perhaps TRBD1 (6 bases). The V gene lost 3 bases and the J gene lost 0 bases, with 8 bases spanning the gap. Germline CDR1 LNHDA, CDR2 SQIVND (reference sequence). The CDR3 is made up of 15 amino acids. The CDR3 here is CASSIRTANTGELFF. The DNA for the CDR3 is TGTGCCAGTAGTATCAGGACAGCGAACACCGGGGAGCTGTTTTTT.

V gene TRBV5-4 combines with J gene TRBJ1-2; D is perhaps TRBD1 (6 bases). This CDR3 spans 13 amino acids. CDR1 and CDR2 (germline): SGHNT, YYREEE (reference sequence). The V and J ends lost 4 bases and 4 bases respectively, with 11 bases between them. CDR3 nucleotide sequence: TGTGCCAGCAGCCTGGGACAATCCTATGGCTACACCTTC. Its translation: CASSLGQSYGYTF.

The chain uses TRBV7-2 and TRBJ2-6; perhaps TRBD1 as D (6 bases). Between the trimmed V and J ends, which lost 3 bases and 0 bases, there was a span of 12 bases. The CDR3 covers 17 residues. Germline loops: CDR1 SGHTA, CDR2 FQGNSA. DNA for the CDR3: TGTGCCAGCAGCTTCCAGGGCAGGGGCTCTGGGGCCAACGTCCTGACTTTC. This encodes CASSFQGRGSGANVLTF.

The chain employs TRBV6-5 and TRBJ2-7; either TRBD1 or TRBD2 may supply D (5 bases each). Germline-derived CDR1 and CDR2 are MNHEY and SVGAGI. The CDR3 has 14 residues. Between the trimmed V and J ends, which lost 7 bases and 2 bases, there was a span of 15 bases. CDR3 in DNA: TGTGCCAGCACTAAAAGGCAGGGAGCCTACGAGCAGTACTTC. It specifies CASTKRQGAYEQYF.

The chain recombines TRBV5-6 with TRBJ1-2; 8 bases align to TRBD1. There are 16 residues in the CDR3. In germline, CDR1 is SGHDT, CDR2 YYEEEE. V lost 5 bases and J lost 0; bases outside the gene matches: 9. CDR3 DNA: TGTGCCAGCAGTCCCGGGACAGGTCGAGCTAACTATGGCTACACCTTC. It is translated as CASSPGTGRANYGYTF.

The V and J genes are TRBV9 and TRBJ1-4, with D possibly TRBD1 on 6 matching bases. V was clipped by 0 bases and J by 6 bases, with 9 bases between them. CDR1 SGDLS and CDR2 YYNGEE come from the germline V gene. The CDR3 spans 14 residues. CDR3 in DNA: TGTGCCAGCAGCGTAGGGTCAGGGGATGAAAAACTGTTTTTT. This gives the protein CASSVGSGDEKLFF.

The rearrangement joins TRBV15 to TRBJ1-2, with D perhaps matching TRBD1 (5 bases). The CDR3 loop spans 14 amino acids. Trimming shortened V by 0 bases and J by 5 bases, and 10 bases separated the two germline ends. CDR1 LNHNV and CDR2 YYDKDF come from the germline V gene (reference sequence). The DNA of the CDR3 is TGTGCCACCAGCAGAGACCGGACACCATATGGCTACACCTTC. This encodes CATSRDRTPYGYTF.

The chain uses TRBV7-9 and TRBJ1-1; D ambiguous. Trimming pared 2 bases from V and 5 bases from J, leaving 12 bases between. CDR3 length: 14 amino acids. CDR1 is SEHNR and CDR2 is FQNEAQ in the germline V gene (reference sequence). CDR3 residues: CASSLNSRETEAFF. The CDR3 nucleotides are TGTGCCAGCAGCTTAAACTCGAGGGAGACTGAAGCTTTCTTT.

This chain uses TRBV7-9 with TRBJ1-1; a possible D gene is TRBD1 (5 bases). Per germline, CDR1 SEHNR and CDR2 FQNEAQ (reference sequence). The CDR3 length is 13 residues. Trimming stripped 5 bases from V and 6 bases from J, with 13 bases between. The CDR3 sequence is CASSTQTVPEAFF. The CDR3 DNA is TGTGCCAGCAGCACCCAGACAGTCCCTGAAGCTTTCTTT.

A remark on this clone: Mismatch with germline at one junction end may stem from a read error. The chain links TRBV12-3 or TRBV12-4 to TRBJ2-4; D not certain. The length of the CDR3 is 12 residues. The CDR3 is CASSFGGTPGDF. As DNA, the CDR3 is TGTGCCAGCAGTTTTGGCGGTACGCCGGGCGACTTC.

The V gene is TRBV2, the J gene TRBJ2-3; no clear D. This CDR3 spans 16 amino acids. V gave up 2 bases and J gave up 4 bases, with 16 bases separating them. CDR1 is SNHLY and CDR2 is FYNNEI in the germline V gene. In nucleotides, the CDR3 is TGTGCCAGCAGTGAACGACCGGCCGATGCGGCAGATACGCAGTATTTT. The encoded protein is CASSERPADAADTQYF.

The chain recombines TRBV4-3 with TRBJ2-7; D possibly corresponds to TRBD1 (5 bases). Per the germline V gene, CDR1 is LGHNA and CDR2 is YSLEER. Trimming left V 2 bases short and J 0 bases short, with 14 bases between. This CDR3 is 16 amino acids long. CDR3 in DNA: TGCGCCAGCAGCCAACCCGTGGGGCGGAGCTCCTACGAGCAGTACTTC. Protein product: CASSQPVGRSSYEQYF.

The chain uses TRBV5-4 and TRBJ1-2; no definite D call. The V and J ends lost 7 bases and 4 bases respectively, with 11 bases between them. The CDR3 extends over 12 amino acids. CDR1 is SGHNT and CDR2 is YYREEE in the germline V gene (reference sequence). As DNA, the CDR3 is TGTGCCAGCGGCGGTCGTGGCTATGGCTACACCTTC. Translated, it gives CASGGRGYGYTF.

Only one count was recorded for this clone. The V and J genes are TRBV27 and TRBJ2-1, with a possible D match to TRBD2 (6 bases). Trimming removed 5 bases from V and 4 bases from J, with 21 bases in between. CDR1 and CDR2 from the germline V gene are MNHEY and SMNVEV (reference sequence). The CDR3 length is 17 residues. CDR3 in DNA: TGTGCCAGCAGTCCCCCCGAGGGCGGAGGGAGGTACAATGAGCAGTTCTTC. This sequence encodes CASSPPEGGGRYNEQFF.

The chain uses TRBV14 and TRBJ2-1; 7 nucleotides match TRBD1. The germline V gene has CDR1 SGHDN and CDR2 FVKESK. CDR3 length: 19 amino acids. The junction had 15 bases not matched to a gene; V was cut back by 0 bases and J by 4 bases. CDR3 in DNA: TGTGCCAGCAGCCAAGATGTATTGCCCCGGACAGGAAGATACAATGAGCAGTTCTTC. Its protein product is CASSQDVLPRTGRYNEQFF. Full variable domain (missing parts from reference TRBV14 and TRBJ2-1): EAGVTQFPSHSVIEKGQTVTLRCDPISGHDNLYWYRRVMGKEIKFLLHFVKESKQDESGMPNNRFLAERTGGTYSTLKVQPAELEDSGVYFCASSQDVLPRTGRYNEQFFGPGTRLTVL.

There are a few counts of this clone. The gene calls are TRBV6-6 and TRBJ2-3, with 11 positions matching TRBD2. J lost 5 bases, V lost 5 bases, and 6 bases had no gene match. Germline CDR1 is MNHNY and CDR2 is SVGAGI (reference sequence). The CDR3 contains 15 residues. The CDR3 region is CASSPTSGALDTQYF. The CDR3, as DNA: TGTGCCAGCAGTCCGACTAGCGGGGCGTTAGATACGCAGTATTTT.

This chain uses TRBV7-7 with TRBJ2-1; D unclear. The V gene lost 2 bases and the J gene lost 0 bases, with 8 bases spanning the gap. Germline values: CDR1 SSHAT, CDR2 FNYEAQ (reference sequence). The CDR3 consists of 15 residues. This CDR3 reads CASSLNPSSYNEQFF. CDR3 in DNA: TGTGCCAGCAGCTTAAACCCGAGCTCCTACAATGAGCAGTTCTTC.